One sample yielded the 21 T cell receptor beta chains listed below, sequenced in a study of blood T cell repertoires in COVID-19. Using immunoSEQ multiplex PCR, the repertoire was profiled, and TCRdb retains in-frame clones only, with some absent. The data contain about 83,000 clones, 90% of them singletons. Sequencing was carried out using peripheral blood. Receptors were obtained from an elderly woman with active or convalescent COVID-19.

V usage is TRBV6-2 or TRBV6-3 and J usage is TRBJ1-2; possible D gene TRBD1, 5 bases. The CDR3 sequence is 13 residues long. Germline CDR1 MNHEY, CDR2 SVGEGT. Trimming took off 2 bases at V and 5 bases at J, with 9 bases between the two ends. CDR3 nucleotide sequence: TGTGCCAGCAGTTACGATGGGGCTTATGGCTACACCTTC. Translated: CASSYDGAYGYTF.

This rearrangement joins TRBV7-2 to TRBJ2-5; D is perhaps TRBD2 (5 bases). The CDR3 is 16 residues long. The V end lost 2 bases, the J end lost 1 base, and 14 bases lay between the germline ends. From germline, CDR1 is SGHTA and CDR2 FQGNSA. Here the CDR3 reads CASSLYGVVSQETQYF. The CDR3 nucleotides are TGTGCCAGCAGCTTATACGGGGTGGTAAGCCAAGAGACCCAGTACTTC.

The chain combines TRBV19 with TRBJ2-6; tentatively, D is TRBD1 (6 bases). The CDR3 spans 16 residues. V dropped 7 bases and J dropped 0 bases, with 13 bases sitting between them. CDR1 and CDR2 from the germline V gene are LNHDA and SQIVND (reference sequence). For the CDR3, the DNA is TGTGCCAGTATCGAAACAGGGACCTCTGGGGCCAACGTCCTGACTTTC. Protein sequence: CASIETGTSGANVLTF.

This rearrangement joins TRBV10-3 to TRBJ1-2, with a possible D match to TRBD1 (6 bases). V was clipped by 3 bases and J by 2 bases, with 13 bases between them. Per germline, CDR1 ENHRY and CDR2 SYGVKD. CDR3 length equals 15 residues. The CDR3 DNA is TGTGCCATCAGTGACCCCGGGACATCGAACTATGGCTACACCTTC. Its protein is CAISDPGTSNYGYTF.

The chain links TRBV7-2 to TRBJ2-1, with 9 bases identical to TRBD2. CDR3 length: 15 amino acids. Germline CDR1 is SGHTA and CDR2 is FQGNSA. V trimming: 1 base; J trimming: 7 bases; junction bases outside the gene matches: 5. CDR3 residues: CASSLGGGGLNEQFF. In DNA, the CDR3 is TGTGCCAGCAGCTTAGGCGGGGGGGGATTGAATGAGCAGTTCTTC.

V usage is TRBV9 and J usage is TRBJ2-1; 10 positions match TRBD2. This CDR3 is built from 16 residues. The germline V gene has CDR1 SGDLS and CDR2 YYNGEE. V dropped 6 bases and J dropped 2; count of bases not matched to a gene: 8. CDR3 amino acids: CASNYDSGGTYNEQFF. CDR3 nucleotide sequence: TGTGCCAGCAACTATGATAGCGGGGGGACCTACAATGAGCAGTTCTTC.

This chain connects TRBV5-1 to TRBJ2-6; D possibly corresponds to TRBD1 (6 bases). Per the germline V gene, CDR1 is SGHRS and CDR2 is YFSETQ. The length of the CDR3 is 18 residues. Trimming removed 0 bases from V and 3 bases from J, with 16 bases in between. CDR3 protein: CASSLAPGAGFGANVLTF. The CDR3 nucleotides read TGCGCCAGCAGCTTGGCTCCAGGGGCGGGTTTTGGGGCCAACGTCCTGACTTTC.

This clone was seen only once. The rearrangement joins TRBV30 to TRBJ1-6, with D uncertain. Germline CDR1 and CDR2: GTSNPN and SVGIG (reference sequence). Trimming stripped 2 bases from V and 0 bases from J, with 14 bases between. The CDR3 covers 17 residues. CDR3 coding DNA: TGTGCCTGGAGTAGTACATACGCCAGCTCCTATAATTCACCCCTCCACTTT. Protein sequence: CAWSSTYASSYNSPLHF.

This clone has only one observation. Here the CDR3 DNA reads TGTGCCACCAGCGGAAATTTAGCGGGGGGAAGGGGAGAGACCCAGTACTTC. Amino acid sequence: CATSGNLAGGRGETQYF. The chain links TRBV15 to TRBJ2-5, with 10 bases fitting TRBD2. Germline CDR1 LNHNV, CDR2 YYDKDF (reference sequence). V lost 5 bases to trimming and J lost 4 bases; unmatched junction nucleotides: 13. There are 17 residues in the CDR3.

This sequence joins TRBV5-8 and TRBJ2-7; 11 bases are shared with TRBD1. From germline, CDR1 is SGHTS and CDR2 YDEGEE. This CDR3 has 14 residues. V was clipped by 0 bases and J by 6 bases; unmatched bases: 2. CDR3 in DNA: TGTGCCAGCAGCTTGGGGACAGGGGGCACCGAGCAGTACTTC. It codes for CASSLGTGGTEQYF.

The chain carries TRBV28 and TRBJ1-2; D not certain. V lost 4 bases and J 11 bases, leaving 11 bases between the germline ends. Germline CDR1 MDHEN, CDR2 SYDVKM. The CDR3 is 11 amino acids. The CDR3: CASSSGSRYTF. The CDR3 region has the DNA TGTGCCAGCAGTTCGGGGTCCCGATACACCTTC.

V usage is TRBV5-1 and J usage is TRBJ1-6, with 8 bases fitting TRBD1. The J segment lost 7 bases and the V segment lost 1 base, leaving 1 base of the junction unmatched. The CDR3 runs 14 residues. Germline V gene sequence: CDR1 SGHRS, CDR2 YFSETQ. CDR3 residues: CASSLSGGNSPLHF. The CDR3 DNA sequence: TGCGCCAGCAGCTTGTCAGGGGGCAATTCACCCCTCCACTTT.

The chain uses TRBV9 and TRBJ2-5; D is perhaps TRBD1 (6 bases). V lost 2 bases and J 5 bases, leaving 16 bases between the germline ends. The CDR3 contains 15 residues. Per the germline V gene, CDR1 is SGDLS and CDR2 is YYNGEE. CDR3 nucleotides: TGTGCCAGCAGCGTTGGGACAACTACTCTGGAGACCCAGTACTTC. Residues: CASSVGTTTLETQYF.

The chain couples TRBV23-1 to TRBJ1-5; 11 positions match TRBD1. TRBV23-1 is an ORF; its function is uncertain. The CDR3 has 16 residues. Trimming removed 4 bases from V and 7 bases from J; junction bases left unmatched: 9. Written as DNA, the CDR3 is TGCGCCAGCAGTCGGGGGGGACAGGGGGATTGGCAGCCCCAGCATTTT. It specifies CASSRGGQGDWQPQHF.

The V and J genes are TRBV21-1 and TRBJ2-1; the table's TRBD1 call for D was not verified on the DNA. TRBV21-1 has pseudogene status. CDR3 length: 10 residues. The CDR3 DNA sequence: TGTGGGACACCCTACAATGAGCAGTTCTTC. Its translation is CGTPYNEQFF.

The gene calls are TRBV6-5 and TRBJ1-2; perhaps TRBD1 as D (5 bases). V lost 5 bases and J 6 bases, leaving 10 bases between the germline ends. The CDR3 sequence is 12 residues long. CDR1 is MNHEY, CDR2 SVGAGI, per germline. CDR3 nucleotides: TGTGCCAGCAGTCAATCAGGGAATGGCTACACCTTC. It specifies CASSQSGNGYTF.

The CDR3 DNA sequence: TGTGCCATCAGGCGGATTTTCTCCTCCTACGAGCAGTACTTC. Translation gives CAIRRIFSSYEQYF. The V gene is TRBV2, the J gene TRBJ2-7; no clear D. Between the trimmed V and J ends, which lost 10 bases and 0 bases, there was a span of 16 bases. The CDR3 extends over 14 amino acids. Germline V gives CDR1 SNHLY, CDR2 FYNNEI.

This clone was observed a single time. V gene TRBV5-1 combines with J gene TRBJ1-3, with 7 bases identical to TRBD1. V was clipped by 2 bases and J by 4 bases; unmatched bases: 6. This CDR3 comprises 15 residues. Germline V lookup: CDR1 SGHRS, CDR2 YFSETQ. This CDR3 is CASSFGGGAGNTIYF. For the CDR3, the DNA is TGCGCCAGCAGCTTCGGAGGGGGCGCCGGAAACACCATATATTTT.

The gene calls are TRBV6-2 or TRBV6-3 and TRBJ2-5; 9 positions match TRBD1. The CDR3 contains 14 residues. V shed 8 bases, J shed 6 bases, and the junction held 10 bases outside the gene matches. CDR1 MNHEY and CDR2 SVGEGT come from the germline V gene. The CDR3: CASRPGTGRQTQYF. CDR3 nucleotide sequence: TGTGCCAGCCGCCCCGGGACAGGGAGGCAGACCCAGTACTTC.

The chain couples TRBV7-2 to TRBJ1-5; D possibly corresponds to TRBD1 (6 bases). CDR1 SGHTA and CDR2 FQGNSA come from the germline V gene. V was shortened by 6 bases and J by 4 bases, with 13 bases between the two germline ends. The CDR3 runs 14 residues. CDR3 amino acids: CASSYRERNQPQHF. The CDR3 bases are TGTGCCAGCAGTTACAGGGAACGTAATCAGCCCCAGCATTTT.

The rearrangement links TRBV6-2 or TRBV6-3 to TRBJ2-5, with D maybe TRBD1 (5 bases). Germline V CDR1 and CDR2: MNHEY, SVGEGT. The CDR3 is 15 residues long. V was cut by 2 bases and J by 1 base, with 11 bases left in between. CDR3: CASSYAWGVQETQYF. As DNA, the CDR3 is TGTGCCAGCAGTTACGCCTGGGGCGTCCAAGAGACCCAGTACTTC.